Listed below are T cell receptor beta chains from one sample, sequenced in a study of T cells in Graves' hyperthyroidism and ophthalmopathy. Via MiXCR, TCRdb re-called the multiplex PCR reads, giving one row per CDR3 protein. The sample shows some 650,000 distinct CDR3 sequences, about a sixth of them seen only once. The sequenced material came from blood. These receptors originate from a woman between 40 and 55 years old with Graves' ophthalmopathy. Both conserved end residues are part of each CDR3. Fields, in order: V gene, clone size, D gene, J gene, CDR3 protein, CDR3 DNA. The D gene is left open where the match is weak. Rows may omit the clone size; those that give it use once, few, many or a size class.

TRBV28,many,.,TRBJ2-7,CASSQGSVRGYEQYF,TGTGCCAGCAGCCAGGGTTCAGTCCGTGGTTACGAGCAGTACTTC
TRBV18,many,TRBD1,TRBJ1-1,CASSPQGTDEAFF,TGTGCCAGCTCACCACAAGGGACAGATGAAGCTTTCTTT
TRBV4-1,.,.,TRBJ1-4,CASSRAPGTGNEKLFF,TGCGCCAGCAGCCGAGCTCCCGGGACGGGTAATGAAAAACTGTTTTTT
TRBV2,many,TRBD1,TRBJ1-5,CASGQALKEQPQHF,TGTGCCAGCGGACAGGCCCTTAAGGAACAGCCCCAGCATTTT
TRBV28,many,.,TRBJ1-2,CASSPPRDRGYTF,TGTGCCAGCAGCCCACCCCGGGACCGGGGCTACACCTTC
TRBV3-1,once,.,TRBJ1-2,CASSQFARTRGYTF,TGTGCCAGCAGCCAATTCGCCAGAACTCGAGGCTACACCTTC
TRBV7-9,.,TRBD1,TRBJ2-7,CASSPGQGLFEQYF,TGTGCCAGCAGCCCGGGACAGGGACTTTTCGAGCAGTACTTC
TRBV30,many,.,TRBJ2-7,CAWSLTWGEQYF,TGTGCCTGGAGCCTGACTTGGGGCGAGCAGTACTTC
TRBV15,.,.,TRBJ2-1,CATSLGAEYYNEQFF,TGTGCCACCAGTCTTGGGGCGGAATACTACAATGAGCAGTTCTTC
TRBV5-1,.,TRBD1,TRBJ2-3,CASSPDRGTSTDTQYF,TGCGCCAGCAGCCCTGACAGGGGGACTAGCACAGATACGCAGTATTTT
TRBV15,many,TRBD1,TRBJ1-4,CATSFRQGGVAEKLFF,TGTGCCACCAGCTTCAGACAGGGAGGGGTTGCTGAAAAACTGTTTTTT
TRBV28,.,.,TRBJ1-5,CASSLSGSLNQPQHF,TGTGCCAGCAGTTTATCTGGCAGCCTTAATCAGCCCCAGCATTTT
TRBV15,few,.,TRBJ1-4,CATSRDLGATNEKLFF,TGTGCCACCAGCAGAGATCTCGGGGCAACTAATGAAAAACTGTTTTTT
TRBV5-1,many,TRBD2,TRBJ2-7,CASSLGLAGPQSYEQYF,TGCGCCAGCAGCTTGGGACTAGCGGGACCGCAATCCTACGAGCAGTACTTC
TRBV20-1,many,TRBD2,TRBJ2-1,CSATRLLAGEYNEQFF,TGCAGTGCCACCCGGTTGCTAGCGGGGGAATACAATGAGCAGTTCTTC
TRBV20-1,.,.,TRBJ2-7,CSARGQHYEQYF,TGCAGTGCTAGAGGACAGCACTACGAGCAGTACTTC
TRBV10-3,.,TRBD1,TRBJ1-6,CATQGGTGNSPLHF,TGTGCCACCCAGGGGGGAACTGGAAATTCACCCCTCCACTTT
TRBV20-1,.,.,TRBJ1-2,CSATNTATSNYGYTF,TGCAGTGCTACGAATACAGCTACGTCGAACTATGGCTACACCTTC
TRBV7-9,.,.,TRBJ2-2,CASAPLWADTGELFF,TGTGCCAGCGCCCCGTTGTGGGCCGACACCGGGGAGCTGTTTTTT
TRBV2,few,.,TRBJ2-7,CASTGSRGRSYEQYF,TGTGCCAGCACTGGCTCCCGGGGGCGCTCCTACGAGCAGTACTTC
TRBV12-3/TRBV12-4,many,.,TRBJ1-4,CASSPRQGGPTNEKLFF,TGTGCCAGCAGTCCCCGGCAGGGTGGCCCAACTAATGAAAAACTGTTTTTT
TRBV24-1,few,TRBD2,TRBJ2-3,CATSEGLADTDTQYF,TGTGCCACCAGCGAGGGACTAGCGGACACAGATACGCAGTATTTT
TRBV5-1,many,.,TRBJ2-5,CASSFNRAAGETQYF,TGCGCCAGCAGCTTCAACCGGGCCGCCGGGGAGACCCAGTACTTC
TRBV6-2/TRBV6-3,many,.,TRBJ1-3,CASTVPTLASGNTIYF,TGTGCCAGCACGGTGCCTACTCTGGCCTCGGGGAACACCATATATTTT
TRBV10-3,many,TRBD1,TRBJ2-3,CASKPGQGTDTQYF,TGTGCCAGTAAGCCGGGACAGGGTACAGATACGCAGTATTTT
TRBV6-9,.,TRBD2,TRBJ2-2,CASSYIPGTSGREELFF,TGTGCCAGCAGTTACATCCCCGGGACTAGCGGGAGAGAGGAGCTGTTTTTT
TRBV6-2/TRBV6-3,.,.,TRBJ2-3,CASSYPSGATDTQYF,TGTGCCAGCAGTTACCCCTCGGGAGCCACAGATACGCAGTATTTT
TRBV28,many,.,TRBJ1-5,CASTTRGDSNQPQHF,TGTGCCAGCACCACTCGGGGGGATAGCAATCAGCCCCAGCATTTT
TRBV9,few,.,TRBJ1-6,CASSVDGSPLHF,TGTGCCAGCAGCGTAGACGGTTCACCCCTCCACTTT
TRBV10-3,few,TRBD1,TRBJ1-1,CAIRGQGQAFF,TGTGCCATCAGGGGACAGGGTCAAGCTTTCTTT
TRBV6-1,few,TRBD1,TRBJ2-2,CASRSDRGVTGELFF,TGTGCCAGCAGATCGGACAGGGGGGTCACCGGGGAGCTGTTTTTT
TRBV12-3/TRBV12-4,.,.,TRBJ2-1,CASSYPSEQFF,TGTGCCAGCAGTTATCCAAGTGAGCAGTTCTTC
TRBV30,few,TRBD1,TRBJ2-7,CAWTGTGPYEQYF,TGTGCCTGGACCGGGACAGGGCCCTACGAGCAGTACTTC
TRBV6-2/TRBV6-3,few,TRBD1,TRBJ2-1,CATRDSSHNEQFF,TGTGCCACTCGGGACAGTTCTCACAATGAGCAGTTCTTC
TRBV28,.,.,TRBJ1-1,CASTTLRRRPLDTEAFF,TGTGCCAGCACCACCCTCCGTAGACGACCTTTGGACACTGAAGCTTTCTTT
TRBV7-2,many,.,TRBJ1-4,CASSVQAGLNEKLFF,TGTGCCAGCAGCGTTCAAGCAGGGCTCAATGAAAAACTGTTTTTT
TRBV28,many,.,TRBJ2-7,CATETGNYEQYF,TGTGCCACCGAGACTGGCAACTACGAGCAGTACTTC
TRBV4-2,many,TRBD2,TRBJ2-7,CASSQDSGSVYEQYF,TGTGCCAGCAGCCAAGACAGCGGGAGCGTCTACGAGCAGTACTTC